The clone carrying this T cell receptor (beta chain) was observed a few times. Its specificity is unknown. CDR1 is MNHNS and CDR2 is SASEGT in the germline V gene. V was clipped by 10 bases and J by 0 bases, with 13 bases between them. This CDR3 comprises 13 residues. This entry belongs to a study of cytomegalovirus exposure and HLA in healthy donors. Overall study findings and caveats: TCR beta chains numbering some 160 were designated cytomegalovirus-associated.

The donors comprised healthy bone marrow donors. Primers included in the PCR were 60 Vbeta and 13 Jbeta primers. Here immunoSEQ multiplex PCR was the method, and the copy in TCRdb shows in-frame clones only, minus some. The repertoire consists of 150,000 or so clones, with 60% to 80% occurring once and the leading ten covering 0.85% to 1%. The gene calls are TRBV6-1 and TRBJ2-7, with TRBD1 as a possible D gene (5 bases). The sequenced material came from PBMCs. This receptor was identified in a woman between 50 and 59 years old in good health and CMV-seropositive. Written as DNA, the CDR3 is TGTGCCACTAGGGGAAGGAGCTCCTACGAGCAGTACTTC. Translation gives CATRGRSSYEQYF.